This TCR beta chain originates from a study of neurological immune-mediated disorders. Study-wide results and limits: Expanded clones shared no CDR3 amino acid sequences across subjects, suggesting private repertoires in all groups.

This clonotype was observed at least ten times. As yet, its antigen is unknown. cDNA was made by 5'RACE with 10-nucleotide random UMIs. Per sequencing run, 15-18 subjects together gave over 180 million TCR-beta sequences. From the 5' RACE reads, TCRdb called clonotypes with MiXCR, one entry per CDR3 protein. The sample has 78,000 or so distinct CDR3 sequences; less than 5.5% are singletons. Sequenced sample: PBMCs. The sequence came from a woman aged 25-40 years with multiple sclerosis.

The CDR3 protein is CASSLAGPNTEAFF. DNA of the CDR3: TGTGCCAGCAGCTTAGCTGGGCCAAACACTGAAGCTTTCTTT. This chain links TRBV7-8 with TRBJ1-1; D is unresolved. CDR1 SGHVS and CDR2 FQNEAQ come from the germline V gene. The CDR3 has 14 amino acids. V lost 0 bases and J 2 bases, leaving 7 bases between the germline ends.